Sequencing of this T cell receptor (beta chain) was carried out in a study of identifying expanded T cells in peripheral blood. This clone has a single count. Its antigen is as yet unknown. General observations from the study: Across healthy donors, higher total template counts meant significantly greater approximately two-week count variance.

The CDR3 is made up of 14 amino acids. Sequencing was performed with immunoSEQ multiplex PCR; in TCRdb, only in-frame clones are kept and a portion is missing. The sample contains about 85,000 clones, approximately 89% of which appear only once. This rearrangement joins TRBV21-1 to TRBJ1-1. TRBV21-1 is a known pseudogene. The sequence came from a person aged 18 to 75 in good health. Sequencing was performed on blood. CDR3: CASSKRGGNTEAFF. The DNA for the CDR3 is TGTGCCAGCAGCAAACGGGGGGGGAACACTGAAGCTTTCTTT.